The entry below describes one TCR beta chain. These data come from a study of shared clonotypes between healthy human individuals. Assay: immunoSEQ multiplex PCR; the TCRdb copy retains only in-frame clones and omits some. This table holds some 2.3 million clones, more than 80% found once. The TCR sequence derives from a man between 18 and 29 years old in good health. Some clones in this sample may be carry-over from other donors' samples. Sequences were obtained from naive CD4+ T cells from PBMCs. As for subset: CD45RA+ positively selected.

CDR3 in DNA: TGCGCCAGCAGCGGGGGCCGACTAGCGTTTACAGATACGCAGTATTTT. It is translated as CASSGGRLAFTDTQYF. The chain couples TRBV5-1 to TRBJ2-3, with 8 bases lining up with TRBD2. Germline CDR1 is SGHRS and CDR2 is YFSETQ. Trimming took 4 bases from V and 3 from J; bases not matched to a gene: 10. The CDR3 runs to 16 residues.